The 9 T cell receptor beta chains in this list originate from one sample, sequenced in a study of blood T cell repertoires in COVID-19. Data came from immunoSEQ multiplex PCR; TCRdb stores just in-frame clones and leaves some out. The sample has approximately 80,000 clones; 78% are singletons. The sample taken for sequencing was peripheral blood. Receptors originate from a human donor in a cohort sampled during active COVID-19.

The DNA of the CDR3 is TGTGCCAGCAGGCCGGGACTGGGGACAGATACGCAGTATTTT. Protein: CASRPGLGTDTQYF. The rearrangement uses TRBV9 and TRBJ2-3; D might be TRBD2 (6 bases). The ends were cut back, 5 bases at V and 3 bases at J, with 13 bases in the middle. This CDR3 comprises 14 residues. CDR1 is SGDLS and CDR2 is YYNGEE in the germline V gene.

This clone turned up a few times. This chain links TRBV19 with TRBJ1-2; D perhaps matches TRBD1 (5 bases). Germline V gene sequence: CDR1 LNHDA, CDR2 SQIVND (reference sequence). This CDR3 region has 11 residues. Between the trimmed V and J ends, which lost 8 bases and 6 bases, there was a span of 10 bases. The CDR3 coding sequence is TGTGCCAGTCGGCAGGGTGATGGCTACACCTTC. It translates to CASRQGDGYTF. The full variable domain, rest sourced from reference TRBV19 and TRBJ1-2, is DGGITQSPKYLFRKEGQNVTLSCEQNLNHDAMYWYRQDPGQGLRLIYYSQIVNDFQKGDIAEGYSVSREKKESFPLTVTSAQKNPTAFYLCASRQGDGYTFGSGTRLTVV.

The chain combines TRBV18 with TRBJ1-1; TRBD1 might be the D (6 bases). The CDR3 consists of 15 residues. Trimming shortened V by 3 bases and J by 1 base, and 12 bases separated the two germline ends. Germline V gene sequence: CDR1 KGHSH, CDR2 LQKENI. CDR3 coding DNA: TGTGCCAGCTCACCCCAACCGGGACAGAACACTGAAGCTTTCTTT. Translation gives CASSPQPGQNTEAFF.

The chain employs TRBV6-5 and TRBJ2-7; 8 nucleotides agree with TRBD1. CDR1 and CDR2 from the germline V gene are MNHEY and SVGAGI. The CDR3 sequence is 14 residues long. With V trimmed by 7 bases and J by 2 bases, 7 bases remained unmatched. The CDR3 coding sequence is TGTGCCAGCACCTCCGGGACAGGAACCTACGAGCAGTACTTC. This sequence encodes CASTSGTGTYEQYF.

This clone was counted between two and nine times. V is TRBV3-1 (or the pseudogene TRBV3-2) and J is TRBJ2-1; 10 bases fit TRBD2. The CDR3 consists of 16 residues. Trimming at V came to 1 base and at J to 7 bases, leaving 7 bases not matched to a gene. The germline V gene encodes CDR1 LGHDT and CDR2 YNNKEL (reference sequence). In DNA form, the CDR3 reads TGTGCCAGCAGCCAAGTCTCAAGCGGGAGGGTTAATGAGCAGTTCTTC. Its translation is CASSQVSSGRVNEQFF.

The CDR3 bases are TGTGCCAGCAGCTTTAGCGGGGGGCCCTATCCGTACAATGAGCAGTTCTTC. Amino acids: CASSFSGGPYPYNEQFF. The chain couples TRBV11-2 to TRBJ2-1; 10 nucleotides line up with TRBD2. Trimming removed 3 bases from V and 4 bases from J; junction bases left unmatched: 9. Germline V CDR1 and CDR2: SGHAT, FQNNGV. This CDR3 is built from 17 residues.

The chain's CDR3 is CASSLGPDRVRGYEQYF. CDR3 coding DNA: TGCGCCAGCAGCTTGGGCCCCGACAGGGTTCGGGGATACGAGCAGTACTTC. This chain joins TRBV5-1 and TRBJ2-7; 7 bases align to TRBD1. The V and J ends lost 0 bases and 4 bases, in that order; junction bases with no gene match: 13. Per the germline V gene, CDR1 is SGHRS and CDR2 is YFSETQ. This CDR3 region has 17 residues.

Only one count was recorded for this clone. The V and J genes are TRBV7-9 and TRBJ2-5, with 9 bases identical to TRBD1. There are 15 residues in the CDR3. Unmatched junction bases numbered 9, after V lost 5 bases and J lost 5 bases. Germline-derived CDR1 and CDR2 are SEHNR and FQNEAQ (reference sequence). CDR3 protein: CASSPDRGQGETQYF. Here the CDR3 DNA reads TGTGCCAGCAGCCCGGACAGGGGTCAGGGGGAGACCCAGTACTTC.

The CDR3 protein is CASSTSRQGAMGYTF. The CDR3 DNA reads as TGTGCCAGCTCTACCAGCAGACAGGGGGCCATGGGCTACACCTTC. The chain employs TRBV18 and TRBJ1-2; the match to TRBD1 covers 10 bases. J was trimmed by 8 bases and V by 6 bases; bases with no gene match: 12. The CDR3 is made up of 15 amino acids. Germline lookup yields CDR1 KGHSH and CDR2 LQKENI.